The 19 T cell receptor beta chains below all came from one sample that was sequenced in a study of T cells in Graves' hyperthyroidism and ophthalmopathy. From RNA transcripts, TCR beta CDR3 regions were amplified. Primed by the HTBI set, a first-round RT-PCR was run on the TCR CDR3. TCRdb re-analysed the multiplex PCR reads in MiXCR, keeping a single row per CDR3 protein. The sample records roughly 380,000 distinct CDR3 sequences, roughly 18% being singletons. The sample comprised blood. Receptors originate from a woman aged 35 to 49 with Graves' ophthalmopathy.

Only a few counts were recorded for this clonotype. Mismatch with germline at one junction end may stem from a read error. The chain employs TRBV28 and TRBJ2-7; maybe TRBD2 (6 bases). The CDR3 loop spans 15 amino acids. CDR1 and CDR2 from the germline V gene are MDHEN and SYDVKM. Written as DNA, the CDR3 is TGTGCCAGCAGGACTATAGCGGTTGGCCCCTACGGGCAGTACTTC. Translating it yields CASRTIAVGPYGQYF.

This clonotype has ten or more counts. The CDR3 region has the DNA TGTGCCAGCAGTGTCGGAGCTAACTATGGCTACACCTTC. Translating it yields CASSVGANYGYTF. This chain joins TRBV2 and TRBJ1-2; D unclear. The CDR3 runs 13 residues. The germline gives CDR1 SNHLY, CDR2 FYNNEI. V lost 4 bases and J 0 bases, leaving 6 bases between the germline ends.

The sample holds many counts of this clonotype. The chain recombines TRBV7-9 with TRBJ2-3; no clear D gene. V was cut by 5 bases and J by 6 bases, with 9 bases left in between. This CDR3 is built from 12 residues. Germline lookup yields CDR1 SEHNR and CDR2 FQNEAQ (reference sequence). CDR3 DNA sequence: TGTGCCAGCAGCACGGCGCTGGATACGCAGTATTTT. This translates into CASSTALDTQYF.

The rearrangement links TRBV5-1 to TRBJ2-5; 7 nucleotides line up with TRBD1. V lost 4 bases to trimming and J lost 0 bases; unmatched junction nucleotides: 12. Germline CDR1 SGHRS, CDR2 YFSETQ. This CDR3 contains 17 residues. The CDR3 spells CASSLRDSWEYQETQYF. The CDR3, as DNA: TGCGCCAGCAGCCTCCGGGACAGCTGGGAGTACCAAGAGACCCAGTACTTC.

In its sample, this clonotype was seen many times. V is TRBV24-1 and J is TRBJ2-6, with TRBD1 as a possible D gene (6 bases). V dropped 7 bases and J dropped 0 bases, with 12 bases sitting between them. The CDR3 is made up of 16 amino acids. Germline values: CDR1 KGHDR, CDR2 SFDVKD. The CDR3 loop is CATSGGQISGANVLTF. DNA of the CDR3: TGTGCCACCAGCGGAGGACAGATCTCTGGGGCCAACGTCCTGACTTTC.

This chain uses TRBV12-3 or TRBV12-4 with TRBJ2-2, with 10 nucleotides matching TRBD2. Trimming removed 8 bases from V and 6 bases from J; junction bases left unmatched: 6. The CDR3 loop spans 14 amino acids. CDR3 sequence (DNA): TGTGCCAGCCGACCTAGCGGGAGCTCCGGGGAGCTGTTTTTT. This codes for CASRPSGSSGELFF.

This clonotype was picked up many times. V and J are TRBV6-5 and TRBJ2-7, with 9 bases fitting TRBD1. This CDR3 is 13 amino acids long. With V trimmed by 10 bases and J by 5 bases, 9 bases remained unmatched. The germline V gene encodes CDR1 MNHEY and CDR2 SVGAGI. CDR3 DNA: TGTGCCACCACGGGGACAGGGAGCCACGAGCAGTACTTC. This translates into CATTGTGSHEQYF.

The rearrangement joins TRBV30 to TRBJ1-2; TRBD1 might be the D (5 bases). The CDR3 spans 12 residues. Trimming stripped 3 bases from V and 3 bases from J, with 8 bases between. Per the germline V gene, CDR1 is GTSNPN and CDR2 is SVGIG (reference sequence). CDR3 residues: CAWRGQYYGYTF. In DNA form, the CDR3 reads TGTGCCTGGAGGGGGCAATACTATGGCTACACCTTC.

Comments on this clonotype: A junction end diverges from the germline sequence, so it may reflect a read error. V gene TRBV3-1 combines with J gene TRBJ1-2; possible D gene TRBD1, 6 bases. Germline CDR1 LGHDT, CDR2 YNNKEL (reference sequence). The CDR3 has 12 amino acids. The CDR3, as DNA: TGTGCCAGCAGCCCCCCCCAGGGGAGCGTAGCCTTC. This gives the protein CASSPPQGSVAF.

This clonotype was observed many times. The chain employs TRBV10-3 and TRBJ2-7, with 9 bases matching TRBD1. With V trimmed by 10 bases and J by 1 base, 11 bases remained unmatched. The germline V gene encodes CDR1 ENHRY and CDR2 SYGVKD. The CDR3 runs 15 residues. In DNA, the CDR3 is TGTGCCACCAGGGGGGCCGGGACAGGGTCCTACGAGCAGTACTTC. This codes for CATRGAGTGSYEQYF.

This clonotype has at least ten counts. The CDR3 loop reads CASSFAEFNSPLHF. The CDR3 DNA reads TGTGCCAGCAGCTTTGCTGAATTTAATTCACCCCTCCACTTT. The V call is TRBV11-2, the J call TRBJ1-6; D is unclear. V was trimmed by 3 bases and J by 6 bases, leaving 9 bases between them. Germline CDR1 reads SGHAT; CDR2 reads FQNNGV. The CDR3 has 14 amino acids.

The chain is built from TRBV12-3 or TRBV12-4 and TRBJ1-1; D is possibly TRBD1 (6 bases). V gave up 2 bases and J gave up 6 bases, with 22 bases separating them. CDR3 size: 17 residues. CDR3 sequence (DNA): TGTGCCAGCAGTTTATGGGGGGGGCACGGTCGGGCGGCTGAAGCTTTCTTT. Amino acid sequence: CASSLWGGHGRAAEAFF.

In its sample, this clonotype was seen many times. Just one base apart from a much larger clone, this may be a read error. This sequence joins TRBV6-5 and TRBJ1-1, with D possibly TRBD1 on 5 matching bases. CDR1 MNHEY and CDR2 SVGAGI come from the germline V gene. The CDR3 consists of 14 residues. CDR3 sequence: CASSYSSLDTGAFF. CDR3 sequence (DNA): TGTGCCAGCAGTTACTCTTCGCTGGACACTGGAGCTTTCTTT.

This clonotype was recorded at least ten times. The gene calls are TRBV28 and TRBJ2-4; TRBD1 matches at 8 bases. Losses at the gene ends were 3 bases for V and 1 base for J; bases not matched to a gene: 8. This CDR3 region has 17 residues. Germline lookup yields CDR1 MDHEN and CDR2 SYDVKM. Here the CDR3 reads CASSFGQGIRAKNIQYF. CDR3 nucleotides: TGTGCCAGCAGTTTCGGACAGGGAATCCGGGCCAAAAACATTCAGTACTTC.

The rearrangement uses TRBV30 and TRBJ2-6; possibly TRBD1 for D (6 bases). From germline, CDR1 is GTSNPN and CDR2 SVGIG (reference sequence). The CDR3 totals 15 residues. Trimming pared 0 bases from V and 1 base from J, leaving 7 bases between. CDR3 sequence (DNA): TGTGCCTGGAGTGTAGGGGGTTCTGGGGCCAACGTCCTGACTTTC. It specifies CAWSVGGSGANVLTF. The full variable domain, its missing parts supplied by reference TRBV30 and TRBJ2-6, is SQTIHQWPATLVQPVGSPLSLECTVEGTSNPNLYWYRQAAGRGLQLLFYSVGIGQISSEVPQNLSASRPQDRQFILSSKKLLLSDSGFYLCAWSVGGSGANVLTFGAGSRLTVL.

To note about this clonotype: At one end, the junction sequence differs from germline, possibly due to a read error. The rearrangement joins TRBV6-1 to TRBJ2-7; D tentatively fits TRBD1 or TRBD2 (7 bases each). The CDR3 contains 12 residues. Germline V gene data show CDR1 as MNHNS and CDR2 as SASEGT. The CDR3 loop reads CSSSRGRDEQYF. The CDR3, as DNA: TGTTCCAGCAGCAGGGGGAGGGACGAGCAGTACTTC.

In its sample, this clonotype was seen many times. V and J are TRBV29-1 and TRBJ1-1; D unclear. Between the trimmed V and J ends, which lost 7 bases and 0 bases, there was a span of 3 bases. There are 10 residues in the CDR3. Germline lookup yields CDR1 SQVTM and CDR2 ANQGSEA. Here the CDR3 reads CSALNTEAFF. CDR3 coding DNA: TGCAGCGCCCTGAACACTGAAGCTTTCTTT.

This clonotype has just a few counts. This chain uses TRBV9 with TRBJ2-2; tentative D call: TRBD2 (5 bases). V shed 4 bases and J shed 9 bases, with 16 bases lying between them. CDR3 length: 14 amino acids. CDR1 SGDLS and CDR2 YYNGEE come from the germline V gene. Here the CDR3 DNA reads TGTGCCAGCAGCTCCACAAGTAGCGCCCGGGAGCTGTTTTTT. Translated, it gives CASSSTSSARELFF.

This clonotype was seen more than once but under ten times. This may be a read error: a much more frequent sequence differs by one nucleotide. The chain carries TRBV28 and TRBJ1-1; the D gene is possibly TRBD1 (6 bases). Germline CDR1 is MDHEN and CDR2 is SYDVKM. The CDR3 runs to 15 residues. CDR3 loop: CVSSPLGGGETEAFF. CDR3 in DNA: TGTGTCAGCAGTCCGCTTGGTGGGGGCGAGACTGAAGCTTTCTTT.